These T cell receptor beta chains were read from a single sample in a study of cytomegalovirus exposure and HLA in healthy donors. Clones were read by immunoSEQ multiplex PCR, and TCRdb kept only the in-frame ones, dropping some. The listing records 70,000 or so clones. The sample was PBMCs. Source of these receptors: a boy between 10 and 17 years old in good health and CMV-seronegative. The CDR3 runs from the conserved cysteine through the conserved F or W. D genes are given only for firm matches.

v_call: TRBV30
j_call: TRBJ1-1
d_call: NA
cdr3_aa: CAWKREVTEAFF
cdr3_nt: TGTGCCTGGAAAAGGGAGGTCACTGAAGCTTTCTTT

v_call: TRBV30
j_call: TRBJ2-3
d_call: TRBD2
cdr3_aa: CAWTPSGTTSRDTQYF
cdr3_nt: TGTGCCTGGACCCCTAGTGGGACGACTAGCAGAGATACGCAGTATTTT

v_call: TRBV7-3
j_call: TRBJ2-7
d_call: NA
cdr3_aa: CASSLMPGVAYEQYF
cdr3_nt: TGTGCCAGCAGCTTAATGCCAGGGGTGGCCTACGAGCAGTACTTC

v_call: TRBV10-3
j_call: TRBJ2-7
d_call: TRBD1
cdr3_aa: CAIRGQVYEQYF
cdr3_nt: TGTGCCATCAGGGGACAGGTCTACGAGCAGTACTTC

v_call: TRBV7-9
j_call: TRBJ1-1
d_call: NA
cdr3_aa: CASSFGEEEKAFF
cdr3_nt: TGTGCCAGCAGCTTCGGGGAGGAAGAGAAAGCTTTCTTT

v_call: TRBV6-4
j_call: TRBJ1-3
d_call: NA
cdr3_aa: CASSRRGALSGNTIYF
cdr3_nt: TGTGCCAGCAGTCGTCGGGGGGCTCTCTCTGGAAACACCATATATTTT

v_call: TRBV9
j_call: TRBJ2-7
d_call: TRBD2
cdr3_aa: CASNPGLVEGDEQYF
cdr3_nt: TGTGCCAGCAACCCCGGACTAGTCGAAGGCGACGAGCAGTACTTC

v_call: TRBV9
j_call: TRBJ2-1
d_call: NA
cdr3_aa: CASSERPTLGVWQFF
cdr3_nt: TGTGCCAGCAGCGAGAGGCCGACGCTAGGGGTTTGGCAGTTCTTC

v_call: TRBV19
j_call: TRBJ1-3
d_call: TRBD1
cdr3_aa: CASSSTGAGNTIYF
cdr3_nt: TGTGCCAGTAGTAGCACAGGGGCAGGAAACACCATATATTTT

v_call: TRBV5-6
j_call: TRBJ2-1
d_call: TRBD2
cdr3_aa: CASSLLAGAAGEQFF
cdr3_nt: TGTGCCAGCAGCTTGTTAGCGGGAGCAGCGGGAGAGCAGTTCTTC

v_call: TRBV13
j_call: TRBJ2-1
d_call: TRBD2
cdr3_aa: CASSLEHTAGGSYNEQFF
cdr3_nt: TGTGCCAGCAGCTTAGAGCATACAGCGGGAGGGTCCTACAATGAGCAGTTCTTC

v_call: TRBV27
j_call: TRBJ1-2
d_call: NA
cdr3_aa: CASSLPGGYGYTF
cdr3_nt: TGTGCCAGCAGTTTACCCGGCGGCTATGGCTACACCTTC

v_call: TRBV30
j_call: TRBJ1-2
d_call: TRBD1
cdr3_aa: CAWSPAGTVVANYGYTF
cdr3_nt: TGTGCCTGGAGTCCAGCCGGGACAGTTGTAGCTAACTATGGCTACACCTTC

v_call: TRBV4-2
j_call: TRBJ2-1
d_call: TRBD1
cdr3_aa: CASSQDPGGDYNEQFF
cdr3_nt: TGTGCCAGCAGCCAAGATCCAGGGGGAGATTACAATGAGCAGTTCTTC

v_call: TRBV6-5
j_call: TRBJ1-2
d_call: NA
cdr3_aa: CASSFQGTGYTF
cdr3_nt: TGTGCCAGCAGTTTTCAGGGGACTGGCTACACCTTC

v_call: TRBV7-9
j_call: TRBJ1-2
d_call: TRBD1
cdr3_aa: CASSGSTGTAYGYTF
cdr3_nt: TGTGCCAGCAGCGGCTCGACCGGGACAGCTTATGGCTACACCTTC

v_call: TRBV27
j_call: TRBJ1-1
d_call: NA
cdr3_aa: CASSLRGGQTEAFF
cdr3_nt: TGTGCCAGCAGTCTCAGGGGAGGGCAGACTGAAGCTTTCTTT

v_call: TRBV6-6
j_call: TRBJ2-1
d_call: NA
cdr3_aa: CASSYSFPGEQFF
cdr3_nt: TGTGCCAGCAGTTACTCTTTCCCCGGTGAGCAGTTCTTC

v_call: TRBV7-2
j_call: TRBJ1-6
d_call: TRBD1
cdr3_aa: CASSQTGQGNSPLHF
cdr3_nt: TGTGCCAGCAGCCAAACCGGACAGGGAAATTCACCCCTCCACTTT

v_call: TRBV7-6
j_call: TRBJ2-1
d_call: TRBD2
cdr3_aa: CASSPLAGVFDEQFF
cdr3_nt: TGTGCCAGCAGCCCACTAGCGGGAGTTTTCGATGAGCAGTTCTTC

v_call: TRBV5-1
j_call: TRBJ1-1
d_call: TRBD1
cdr3_aa: CASSLTGENTEAFF
cdr3_nt: TGCGCCAGCAGCTTGACAGGGGAGAACACTGAAGCTTTCTTT

v_call: TRBV6-6
j_call: TRBJ2-7
d_call: TRBD1
cdr3_aa: CASSSDRASYEQYF
cdr3_nt: TGTGCCAGCAGCTCGGACAGGGCCTCCTACGAGCAGTACTTC

v_call: TRBV9
j_call: TRBJ2-1
d_call: NA
cdr3_aa: CASSPHGSSNNEQFF
cdr3_nt: TGTGCCAGCAGCCCCCACGGGAGTTCGAACAATGAGCAGTTCTTC

v_call: TRBV27
j_call: TRBJ1-2
d_call: TRBD1
cdr3_aa: CASSFSGQGNYGYTF
cdr3_nt: TGTGCCAGCAGTTTTTCGGGACAGGGAAACTATGGCTACACCTTC

v_call: TRBV10-3
j_call: TRBJ1-2
d_call: NA
cdr3_aa: CAISVDSLFNYGYTF
cdr3_nt: TGTGCCATCAGTGTGGACAGCTTGTTTAACTATGGCTACACCTTC

v_call: TRBV5-1
j_call: TRBJ2-3
d_call: NA
cdr3_aa: CASSPVRGPGTDTQYF
cdr3_nt: TGCGCCAGCAGCCCCGTGCGGGGGCCAGGCACAGATACGCAGTATTTT

v_call: TRBV9
j_call: TRBJ1-1
d_call: NA
cdr3_aa: CASSVGQDTEAFF
cdr3_nt: TGTGCCAGCAGCGTAGGGCAGGACACTGAAGCTTTCTTT

v_call: TRBV30
j_call: TRBJ1-3
d_call: NA
cdr3_aa: CAWSVTGGNTIYF
cdr3_nt: TGTGCCTGGAGTGTAACGGGAGGAAACACCATATATTTT

v_call: TRBV25-1
j_call: TRBJ1-2
d_call: NA
cdr3_aa: CASSDPTANYGYTF
cdr3_nt: TGTGCCAGCAGTGACCCGACAGCGAACTATGGCTACACCTTC

v_call: TRBV6-5
j_call: TRBJ2-3
d_call: NA
cdr3_aa: CASSYLPFSTDTQYF
cdr3_nt: TGTGCCAGCAGTTACCTACCCTTTAGCACAGATACGCAGTATTTT

v_call: TRBV29-1
j_call: TRBJ2-7
d_call: TRBD2
cdr3_aa: CSVEYPSGRTYEQYF
cdr3_nt: TGCAGCGTTGAATACCCTAGCGGGCGTACCTACGAGCAGTACTTC

v_call: TRBV5-1
j_call: TRBJ1-1
d_call: NA
cdr3_aa: CASRHGYTEAFF
cdr3_nt: TGCGCCAGCAGACACGGGTACACTGAAGCTTTCTTT

v_call: TRBV6-1
j_call: TRBJ2-3
d_call: TRBD2
cdr3_aa: CASSGRGGINTQYF
cdr3_nt: TGTGCCAGCAGTGGGCGGGGGGGCATTAATACGCAGTATTTT

v_call: TRBV19
j_call: TRBJ1-5
d_call: TRBD1
cdr3_aa: CASSIGGDRGRQPQHF
cdr3_nt: TGTGCCAGTAGTATAGGGGGGGACAGGGGGCGTCAGCCCCAGCATTTT

v_call: TRBV29-1
j_call: TRBJ2-3
d_call: NA
cdr3_aa: CSAGQRTDKQYF
cdr3_nt: TGCAGCGCCGGACAACGCACAGATAAGCAGTATTTT

v_call: TRBV29-1
j_call: TRBJ2-7
d_call: NA
cdr3_aa: CSVAESYEQYF
cdr3_nt: TGCAGCGTTGCTGAGAGCTACGAGCAGTACTTC

v_call: TRBV7-9
j_call: TRBJ2-1
d_call: NA
cdr3_aa: CASTLSRGYNEQFF
cdr3_nt: TGTGCCAGCACCCTGAGCAGGGGCTACAATGAGCAGTTCTTC